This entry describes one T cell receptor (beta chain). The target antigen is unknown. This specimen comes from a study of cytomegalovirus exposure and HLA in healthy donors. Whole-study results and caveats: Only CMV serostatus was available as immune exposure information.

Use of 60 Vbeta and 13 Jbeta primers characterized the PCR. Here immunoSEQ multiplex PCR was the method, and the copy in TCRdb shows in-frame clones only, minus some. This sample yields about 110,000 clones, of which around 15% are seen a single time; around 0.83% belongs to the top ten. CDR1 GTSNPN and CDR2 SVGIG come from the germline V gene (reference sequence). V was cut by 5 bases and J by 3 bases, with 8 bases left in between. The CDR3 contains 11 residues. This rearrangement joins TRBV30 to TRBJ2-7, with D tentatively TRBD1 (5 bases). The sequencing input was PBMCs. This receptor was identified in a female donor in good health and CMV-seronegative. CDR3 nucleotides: TGTGCCTGGGGGCAGGGCTACGAGCAGTACTTC. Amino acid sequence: CAWGQGYEQYF.